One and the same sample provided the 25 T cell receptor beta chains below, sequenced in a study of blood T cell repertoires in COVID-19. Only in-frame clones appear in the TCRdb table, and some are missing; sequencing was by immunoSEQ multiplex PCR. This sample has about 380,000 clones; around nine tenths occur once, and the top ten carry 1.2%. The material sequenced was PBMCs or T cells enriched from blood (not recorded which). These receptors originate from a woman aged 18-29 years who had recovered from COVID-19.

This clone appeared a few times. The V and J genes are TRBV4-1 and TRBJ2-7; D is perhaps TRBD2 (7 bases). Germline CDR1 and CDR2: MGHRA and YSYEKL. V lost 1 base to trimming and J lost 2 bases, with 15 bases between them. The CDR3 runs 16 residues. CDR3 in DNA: TGCGCCAGCAGCCAAGTGTCGGGGGGCTCCACCTACGAGCAGTACTTC. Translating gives CASSQVSGGSTYEQYF.

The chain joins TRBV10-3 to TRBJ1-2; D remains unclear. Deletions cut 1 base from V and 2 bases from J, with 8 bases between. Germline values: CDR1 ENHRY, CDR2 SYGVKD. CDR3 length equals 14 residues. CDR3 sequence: CAISELAANYGYTF. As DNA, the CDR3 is TGTGCCATCAGTGAGTTAGCTGCGAACTATGGCTACACCTTC.

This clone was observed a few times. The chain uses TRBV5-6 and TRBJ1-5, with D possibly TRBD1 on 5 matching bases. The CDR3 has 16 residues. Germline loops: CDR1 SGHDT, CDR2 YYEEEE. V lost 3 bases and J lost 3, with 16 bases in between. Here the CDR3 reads CASSSWRDLDNQPQHF. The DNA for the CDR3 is TGTGCCAGCAGCTCCTGGCGGGACCTTGACAATCAGCCCCAGCATTTT.

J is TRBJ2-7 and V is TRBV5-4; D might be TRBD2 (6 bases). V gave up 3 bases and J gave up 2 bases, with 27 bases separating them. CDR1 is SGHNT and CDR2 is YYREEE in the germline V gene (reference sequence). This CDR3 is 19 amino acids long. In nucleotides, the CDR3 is TGTGCCAGCAGCTCGGGACTTTCCCTAATCCGATCCTCCACCTACGAGCAGTACTTC. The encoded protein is CASSSGLSLIRSSTYEQYF.

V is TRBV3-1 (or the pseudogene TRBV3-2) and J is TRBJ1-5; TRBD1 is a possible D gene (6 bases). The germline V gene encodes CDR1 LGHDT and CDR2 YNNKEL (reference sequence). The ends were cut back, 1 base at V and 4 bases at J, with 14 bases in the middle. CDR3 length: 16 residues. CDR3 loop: CASSQGVRRGNQPQHF. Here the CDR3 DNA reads TGTGCCAGCAGCCAAGGCGTCAGAAGGGGGAATCAGCCCCAGCATTTT.

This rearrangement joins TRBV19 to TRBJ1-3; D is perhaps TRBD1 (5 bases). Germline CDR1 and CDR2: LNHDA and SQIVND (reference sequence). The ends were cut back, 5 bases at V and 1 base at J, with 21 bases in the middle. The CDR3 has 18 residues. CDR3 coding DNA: TGTGCCAGTAGTCCCCTACCTAAGGGGTACCAGTCTGGAAACACCATATATTTT. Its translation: CASSPLPKGYQSGNTIYF.

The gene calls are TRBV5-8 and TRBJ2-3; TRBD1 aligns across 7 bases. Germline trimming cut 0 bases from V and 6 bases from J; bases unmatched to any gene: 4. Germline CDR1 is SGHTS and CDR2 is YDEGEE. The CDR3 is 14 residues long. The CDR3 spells CASSLGGGSDTQYF. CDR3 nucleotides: TGTGCCAGCAGCTTGGGAGGGGGCTCGGATACGCAGTATTTT.

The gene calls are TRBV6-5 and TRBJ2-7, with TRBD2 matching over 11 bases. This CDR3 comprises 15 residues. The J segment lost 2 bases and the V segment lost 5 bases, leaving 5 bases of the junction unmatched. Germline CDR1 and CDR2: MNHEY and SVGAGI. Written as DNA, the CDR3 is TGTGCCAGCAGTCCCACTAGCGGGGGAACCTACGAGCAGTACTTC. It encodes CASSPTSGGTYEQYF.

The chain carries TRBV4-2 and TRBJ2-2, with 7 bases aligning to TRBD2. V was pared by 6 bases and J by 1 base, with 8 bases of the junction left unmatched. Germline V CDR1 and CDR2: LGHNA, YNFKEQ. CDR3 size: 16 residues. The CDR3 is CASSPSERGNTGELFF. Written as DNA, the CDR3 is TGTGCCAGCAGTCCTTCTGAGCGGGGGAACACCGGGGAGCTGTTTTTT.

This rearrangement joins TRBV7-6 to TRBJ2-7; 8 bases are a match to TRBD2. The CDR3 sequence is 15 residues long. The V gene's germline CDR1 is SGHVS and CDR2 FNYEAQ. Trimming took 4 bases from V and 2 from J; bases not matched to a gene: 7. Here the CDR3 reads CASSSFSGDAYEQYF. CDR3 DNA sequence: TGTGCCAGCAGCTCATTTAGCGGGGACGCCTACGAGCAGTACTTC.

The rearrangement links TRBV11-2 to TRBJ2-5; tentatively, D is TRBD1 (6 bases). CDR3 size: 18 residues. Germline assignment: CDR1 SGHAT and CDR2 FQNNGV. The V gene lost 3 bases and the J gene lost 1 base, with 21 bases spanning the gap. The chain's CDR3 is CASSFTLGQFRGQETQYF. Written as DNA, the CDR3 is TGTGCCAGCAGCTTCACCTTAGGACAGTTTAGGGGCCAAGAGACCCAGTACTTC. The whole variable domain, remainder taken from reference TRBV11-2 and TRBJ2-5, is EAGVAQSPRYKIIEKRQSVAFWCNPISGHATLYWYQQILGQGPKLLIQFQNNGVVDDSQLPKDRFSAERLKGVDSTLKIQPAKLEDSAVYLCASSFTLGQFRGQETQYFGPGTRLLVL.

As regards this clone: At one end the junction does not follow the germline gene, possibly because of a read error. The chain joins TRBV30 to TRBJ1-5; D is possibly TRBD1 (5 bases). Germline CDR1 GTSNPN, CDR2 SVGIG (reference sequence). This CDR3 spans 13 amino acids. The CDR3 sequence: CARSDSGDQPQHF. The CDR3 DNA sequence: TGTGCCCGGAGCGACTCGGGGGATCAGCCCCAGCATTTT. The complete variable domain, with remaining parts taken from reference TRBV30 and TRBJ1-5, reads SQTIHQWPATLVQPVGSPLSLECTVEGTSNPNLYWYRQAAGRGLQLLFYSVGIGQISSEVPQNLSASRPQDRQFILSSKKLLLSDSGFYLCARSDSGDQPQHFGDGTRLSIL.

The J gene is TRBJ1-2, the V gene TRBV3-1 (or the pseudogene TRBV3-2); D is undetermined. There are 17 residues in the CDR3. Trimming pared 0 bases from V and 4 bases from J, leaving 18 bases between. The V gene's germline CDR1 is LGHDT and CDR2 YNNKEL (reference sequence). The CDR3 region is CASSQDVTRGVPYGYTF. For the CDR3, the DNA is TGTGCCAGCAGCCAAGATGTAACGCGCGGGGTCCCCTATGGCTACACCTTC.

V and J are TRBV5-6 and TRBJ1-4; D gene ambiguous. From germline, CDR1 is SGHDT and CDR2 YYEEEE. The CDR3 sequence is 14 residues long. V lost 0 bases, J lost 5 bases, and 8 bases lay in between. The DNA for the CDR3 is TGTGCCAGCAGCTTGGCGGCGGAGAATGAAAAACTGTTTTTT. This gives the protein CASSLAAENEKLFF.

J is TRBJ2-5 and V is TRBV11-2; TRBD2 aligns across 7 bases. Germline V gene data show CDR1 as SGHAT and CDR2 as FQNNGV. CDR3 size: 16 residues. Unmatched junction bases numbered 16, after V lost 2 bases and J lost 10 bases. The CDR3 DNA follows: TGTGCCAGCAGCTTAATTCGGAGTGGCGGGAGCCGGGACCAGTACTTC. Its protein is CASSLIRSGGSRDQYF. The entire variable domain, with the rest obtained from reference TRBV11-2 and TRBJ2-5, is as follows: EAGVAQSPRYKIIEKRQSVAFWCNPISGHATLYWYQQILGQGPKLLIQFQNNGVVDDSQLPKDRFSAERLKGVDSTLKIQPAKLEDSAVYLCASSLIRSGGSRDQYFGPGTRLLVL.

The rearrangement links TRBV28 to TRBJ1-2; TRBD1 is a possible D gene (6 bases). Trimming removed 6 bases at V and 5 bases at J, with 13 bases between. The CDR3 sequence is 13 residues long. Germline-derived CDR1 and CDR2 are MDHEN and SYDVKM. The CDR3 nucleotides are TGTGCCAGCAGCCCCGAACAGGGATATGGCTACACCTTC. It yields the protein CASSPEQGYGYTF.

CDR3 bases: TGTGCCAGCAGCTTGGGAGCCAATAGCAATCAGCCCCAGCATTTT. This encodes CASSLGANSNQPQHF. The chain combines TRBV5-8 with TRBJ1-5; no firm D call. The CDR3 has 15 residues. The V end lost 0 bases, the J end lost 0 bases, and 7 bases lay between the germline ends. The germline CDR1 and CDR2 sequences are SGHTS and YDEGEE.

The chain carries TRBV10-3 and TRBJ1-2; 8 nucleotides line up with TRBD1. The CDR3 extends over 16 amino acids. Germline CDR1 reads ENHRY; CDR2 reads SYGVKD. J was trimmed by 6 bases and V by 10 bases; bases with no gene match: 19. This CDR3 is CASLLGQGLTFDGYTF. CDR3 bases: TGTGCCAGCCTCCTAGGACAGGGCTTAACCTTCGATGGCTACACCTTC.

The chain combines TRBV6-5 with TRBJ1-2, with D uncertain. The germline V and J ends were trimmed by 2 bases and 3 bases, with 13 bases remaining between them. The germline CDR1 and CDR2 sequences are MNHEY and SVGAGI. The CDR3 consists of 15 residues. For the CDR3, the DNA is TGTGCCAGCAGTTACGCGACTTCCGGATACTATGGCTACACCTTC. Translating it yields CASSYATSGYYGYTF.

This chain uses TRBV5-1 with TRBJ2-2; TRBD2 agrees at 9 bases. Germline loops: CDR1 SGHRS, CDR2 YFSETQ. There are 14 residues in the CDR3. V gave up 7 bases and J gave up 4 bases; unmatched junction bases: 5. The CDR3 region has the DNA TGCGCCAGCCACCTTAGCGGGGGCACCGGGGAGCTGTTTTTT. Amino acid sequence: CASHLSGGTGELFF.

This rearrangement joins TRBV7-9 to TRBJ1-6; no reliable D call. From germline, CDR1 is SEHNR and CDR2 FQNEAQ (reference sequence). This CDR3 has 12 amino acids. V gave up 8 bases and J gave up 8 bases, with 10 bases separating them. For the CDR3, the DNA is TGTGCCAGCGGCCAGAGGGATTCACCCCTCCACTTT. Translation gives CASGQRDSPLHF.

CDR3 sequence: CAWSVLISYEQYF. The DNA for the CDR3 is TGTGCCTGGAGTGTACTGATAAGCTACGAGCAGTACTTC. The J gene is TRBJ2-7, the V gene TRBV30; no reliable D call. The germline V gene has CDR1 GTSNPN and CDR2 SVGIG (reference sequence). The CDR3 is 13 residues long. With 0 bases removed from V and 3 bases from J, the gap between germline ends came to 9 bases.

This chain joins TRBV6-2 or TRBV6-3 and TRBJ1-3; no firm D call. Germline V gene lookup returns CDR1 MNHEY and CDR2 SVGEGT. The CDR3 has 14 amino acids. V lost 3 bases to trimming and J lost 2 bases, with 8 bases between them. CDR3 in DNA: TGTGCCAGCAGTTATGGGCTAACTGGAAACACCATATATTTT. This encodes CASSYGLTGNTIYF.

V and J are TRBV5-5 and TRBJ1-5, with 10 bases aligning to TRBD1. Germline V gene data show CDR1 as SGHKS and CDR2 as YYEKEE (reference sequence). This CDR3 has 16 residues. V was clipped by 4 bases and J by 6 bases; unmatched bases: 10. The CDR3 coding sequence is TGTGCCAGCAGCCCTGGGACAGGGGAGTGGATTCAGCCCCAGCATTTT. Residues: CASSPGTGEWIQPQHF.

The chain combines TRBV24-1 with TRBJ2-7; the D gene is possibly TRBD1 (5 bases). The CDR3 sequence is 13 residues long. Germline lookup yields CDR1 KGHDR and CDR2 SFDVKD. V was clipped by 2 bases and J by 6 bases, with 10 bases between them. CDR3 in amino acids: CATSDYVGAEQYF. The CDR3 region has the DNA TGTGCCACCAGTGATTACGTAGGGGCCGAGCAGTACTTC.